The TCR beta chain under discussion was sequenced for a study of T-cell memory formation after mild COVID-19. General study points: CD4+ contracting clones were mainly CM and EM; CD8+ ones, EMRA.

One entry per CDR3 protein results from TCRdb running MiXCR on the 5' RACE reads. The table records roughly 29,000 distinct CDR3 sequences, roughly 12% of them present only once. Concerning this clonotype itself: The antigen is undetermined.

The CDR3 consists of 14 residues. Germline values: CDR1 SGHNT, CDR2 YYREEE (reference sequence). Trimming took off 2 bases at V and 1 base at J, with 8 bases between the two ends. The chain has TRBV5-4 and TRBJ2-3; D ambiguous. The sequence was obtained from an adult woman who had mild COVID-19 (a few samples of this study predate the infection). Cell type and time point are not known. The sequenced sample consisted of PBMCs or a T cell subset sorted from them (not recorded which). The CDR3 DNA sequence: TGTGCCAGCAGCTTTAACATGGGCACAGATACGCAGTATTTT. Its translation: CASSFNMGTDTQYF.